This T cell receptor beta chain derives from a study of identifying expanded T cells in peripheral blood. The germline CDR1 and CDR2 sequences are SQVTM and ANQGSEA. J gave up 0 bases and V 4 bases, and 19 bases lay outside the gene matches. The CDR3 totals 20 residues. Sequenced by immunoSEQ multiplex PCR; TCRdb stores in-frame clones only, minus some. The repertoire holds some 70,000 clones, with roughly nine tenths as singletons. Study-level findings and limits: Clone count variance between approximately two-week samples rose with total template count.

This clone appeared once. Antigen specificity is unknown. This rearrangement joins TRBV29-1 to TRBJ1-2, with 11 bases that match TRBD1. This TCR was recovered from a person aged 18 to 75 in good health. Specimen: blood. The CDR3, as DNA: TGCAGCGTTGTCAGTCTCGGGGGACAGGGGGTCCTTTCGGCTAACTATGGCTACACCTTC. This sequence encodes CSVVSLGGQGVLSANYGYTF.